These T cell receptor beta chains were read from a single sample in a study of cytomegalovirus exposure and HLA in healthy donors. TCRdb keeps only in-frame clones here, not all; method: immunoSEQ multiplex PCR. The sample includes about 200,000 clones, approximately 82% of them seen just once. Sample: PBMCs. These receptors were obtained from a male donor in good health and CMV-seronegative. Each CDR3 is given without its conserved first and last residue. Each record gives: V gene, J gene, D gene, CDR3 protein. The D gene is left open where the match is weak.

V: TRBV9
J: TRBJ2-7
D: -
CDR3: ASSHSRGLLHEQY

V: TRBV5-3
J: TRBJ2-3
D: -
CDR3: ARSLVVQDGCDFSTDTQY

V: TRBV9
J: TRBJ2-7
D: -
CDR3: ASSVGTHLYEQY

V: TRBV5-1
J: TRBJ2-7
D: TRBD2
CDR3: ASSLVGGRAGHEQY

V: TRBV27
J: TRBJ2-5
D: -
CDR3: ASSFGSRQETQY

V: TRBV7-9
J: TRBJ1-2
D: -
CDR3: SSSLGLGGYT

V: TRBV14
J: TRBJ2-1
D: -
CDR3: ASRRDSYNEQF

V: TRBV6-4
J: TRBJ2-1
D: TRBD2
CDR3: ASSKTSGLRNEQF

V: TRBV18
J: TRBJ2-7
D: TRBD1
CDR3: ASSQQGRSYEQY

V: TRBV7-9
J: TRBJ2-7
D: TRBD1
CDR3: ASSLGQGGNYEQY

V: TRBV18
J: TRBJ2-5
D: TRBD2
CDR3: ASSRGLAGVETQY

V: TRBV28
J: TRBJ1-4
D: -
CDR3: ASSSVNEKLF

V: TRBV14
J: TRBJ1-4
D: -
CDR3: ASSPFGNTYEKLF

V: TRBV18
J: TRBJ2-2
D: -
CDR3: ASSPLDTGELF

V: TRBV11-2
J: TRBJ2-1
D: -
CDR3: ASSSPSDNEQF

V: TRBV19
J: TRBJ1-5
D: -
CDR3: ASDDRVGQPQH

V: TRBV20-1
J: -
D: -
CDR3: SARSFYEQY